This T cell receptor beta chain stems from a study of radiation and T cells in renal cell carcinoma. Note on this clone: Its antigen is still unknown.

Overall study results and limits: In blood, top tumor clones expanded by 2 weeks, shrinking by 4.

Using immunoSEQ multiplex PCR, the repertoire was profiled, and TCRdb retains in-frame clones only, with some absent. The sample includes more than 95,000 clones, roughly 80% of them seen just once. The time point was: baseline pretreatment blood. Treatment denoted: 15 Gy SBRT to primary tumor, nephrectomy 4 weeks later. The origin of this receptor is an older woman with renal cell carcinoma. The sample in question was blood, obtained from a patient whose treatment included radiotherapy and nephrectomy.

CDR3 amino acids: CASSRVTGEQYF. CDR3 sequence (DNA): TGTGCCAGCAGCCGTGTAACGGGAGAGCAGTACTTC. The rearrangement joins TRBV7-2 to TRBJ2-7; D perhaps matches TRBD2 (5 bases). Per the germline V gene, CDR1 is SGHTA and CDR2 is FQGNSA. V was pared by 5 bases and J by 7 bases, with 12 bases between. The CDR3 totals 12 residues.